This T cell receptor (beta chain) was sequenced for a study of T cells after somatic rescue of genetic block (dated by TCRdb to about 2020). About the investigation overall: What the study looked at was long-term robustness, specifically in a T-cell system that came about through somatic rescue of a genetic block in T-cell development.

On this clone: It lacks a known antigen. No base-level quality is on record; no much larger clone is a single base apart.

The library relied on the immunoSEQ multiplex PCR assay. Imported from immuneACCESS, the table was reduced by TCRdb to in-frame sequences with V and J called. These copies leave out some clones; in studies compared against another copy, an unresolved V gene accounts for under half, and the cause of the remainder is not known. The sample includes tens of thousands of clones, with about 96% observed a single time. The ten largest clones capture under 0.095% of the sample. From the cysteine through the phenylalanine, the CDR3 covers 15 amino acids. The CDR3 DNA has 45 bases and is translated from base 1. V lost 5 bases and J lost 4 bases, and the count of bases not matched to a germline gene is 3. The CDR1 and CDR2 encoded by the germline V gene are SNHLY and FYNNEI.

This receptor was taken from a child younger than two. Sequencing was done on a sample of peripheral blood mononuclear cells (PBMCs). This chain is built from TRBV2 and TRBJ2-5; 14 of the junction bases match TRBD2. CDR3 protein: CASSPTSGRGETQYF. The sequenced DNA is TGTGCCAGCAGTCCGACTAGCGGGAGGGGAGAGACCCAGTACTTC.